This T cell receptor beta chain was sequenced in a study of T-cell memory formation after mild COVID-19. TCRdb independently ran MiXCR on the 5' RACE reads; one entry per CDR3 protein. This table holds about 600,000 distinct CDR3 sequences, about 20% found once. General study points: Clones that got smaller from day 15 to 85 had even CD4/CD8, while clones growing later tipped toward CD4+. Those CD4+ clones that contracted were mainly in CM and EM (CD8+ ones in EMRA).

CDR1 and CDR2 (germline): SGHVS, FNYEAQ. The CDR3 runs to 16 residues. V dropped 2 bases and J dropped 6 bases, with 19 bases sitting between them. This clonotype was observed a handful of times. Its antigen is currently unknown. The sequence was obtained from an adult woman who had mild COVID-19 (a few samples of this study predate the infection). Cell type and time point are not known. The sequencing sample was made of PBMCs or a T cell subset sorted from them (not recorded which). V is TRBV7-6 and J is TRBJ1-1; D is possibly TRBD1 (5 bases). The CDR3 loop is CASSLSTKNGDPEAFF. CDR3 DNA: TGTGCCAGCAGCTTATCTACTAAGAACGGGGACCCTGAAGCTTTCTTT.